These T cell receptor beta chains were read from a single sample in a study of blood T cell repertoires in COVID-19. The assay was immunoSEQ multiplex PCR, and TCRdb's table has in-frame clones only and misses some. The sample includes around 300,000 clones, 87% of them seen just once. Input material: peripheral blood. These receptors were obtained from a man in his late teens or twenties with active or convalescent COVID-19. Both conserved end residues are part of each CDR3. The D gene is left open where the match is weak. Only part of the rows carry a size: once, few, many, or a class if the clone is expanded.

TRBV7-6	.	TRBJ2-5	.	TGTGCCAGCAGCTTACCGCGCCACCCGACAAGTCTGGAGACCCAGTACTTC	CASSLPRHPTSLETQYF
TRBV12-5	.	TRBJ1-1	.	TGTGCTAGTGCCCCGCGGGGAAATGTGAGGAACACTGAAGCTTTCTTT	CASAPRGNVRNTEAFF
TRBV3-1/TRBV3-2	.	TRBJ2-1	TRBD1	TGTGCCAGCAGCCCTACAACGGGACAGGATACGGATGAGCAGTTCTTC	CASSPTTGQDTDEQFF
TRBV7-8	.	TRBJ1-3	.	TGTGCCAGCAGCTTGAGGGAGATTGGAAACACCATATATTTT	CASSLREIGNTIYF
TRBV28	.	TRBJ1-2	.	TGTGCCAGCAGTTTAGGGGGCCATGGCTACACCTTC	CASSLGGHGYTF
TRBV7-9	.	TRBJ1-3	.	TGTGCCAGCAGCTTACCTTTCTCTGGAAACACCATATATTTT	CASSLPFSGNTIYF
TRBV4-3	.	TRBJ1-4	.	TGCGCCAGCAGCCAAGAACCAGGGCTTGGGCTGTTTTTT	CASSQEPGLGLFF
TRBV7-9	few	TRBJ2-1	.	TGTGCCAGCACCAGGGGCGACGGGAGCCCCTACAATGAGCAGTTCTTC	CASTRGDGSPYNEQFF
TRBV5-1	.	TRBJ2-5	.	TGCGCCAGCAGCCTGAGTGAGACCCAGTACTTC	CASSLSETQYF
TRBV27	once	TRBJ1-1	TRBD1	TGTGCCAGCAGTTTAACGGCCGTGACAGGGGGCGTGGACACTGAAGCTTTCTTT	CASSLTAVTGGVDTEAFF
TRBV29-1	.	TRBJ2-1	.	TGCAGCGTGAGGACGGCTAGCGAACTAATGGGGCAGTTCTTC	CSVRTASELMGQFF
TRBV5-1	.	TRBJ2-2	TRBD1	TGCGCCAGCAGCTTGGACTCAGGGGGCTTTGATAAGCTGTTTTTT	CASSLDSGGFDKLFF
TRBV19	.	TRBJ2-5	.	TGTGCCACCCCCCCCCAGGGTCCCGGGGGAGAGACCCAGTACTTC	CATPPQGPGGETQYF
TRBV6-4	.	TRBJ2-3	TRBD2	TGTGCCAGCAGTGACGCTAGCGGGGGGGCGAGAGATACGCAGTATTTT	CASSDASGGARDTQYF
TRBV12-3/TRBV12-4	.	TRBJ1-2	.	TGTGCCAGCAGTTTTCGGGAATATGGCTACACCTTC	CASSFREYGYTF
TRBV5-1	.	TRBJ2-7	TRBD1	TGCGCCAGCAGCTTGTACACAGGGGCGGACGAGCAGTACTTC	CASSLYTGADEQYF
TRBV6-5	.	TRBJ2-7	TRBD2	TGTGCCAGCAGTCGGACTAGCGGGAACTACGAGCAGTACTTC	CASSRTSGNYEQYF
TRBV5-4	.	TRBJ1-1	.	TGTGCCAGCAGCTTGTTTTCGGGGAACACTGAAGCTTTCTTT	CASSLFSGNTEAFF
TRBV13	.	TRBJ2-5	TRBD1	TGTGCCAGCAGCCCAGACAGGGGCCCCCAAGAGACCCAGTACTTC	CASSPDRGPQETQYF
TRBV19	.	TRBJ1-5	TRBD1	TGTGCCAGTAGTCCTGACAGGGGGGTATACCCCCAGCATTTT	CASSPDRGVYPQHF
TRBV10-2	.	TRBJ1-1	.	TGCGCCAGCAGAAGCAGGATGAACACTGAAGCTTTCTTT	CASRSRMNTEAFF
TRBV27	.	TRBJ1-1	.	TGTGCCAGCAGCCACAGGGCTATGAACACTGAAGCTTTCTTT	CASSHRAMNTEAFF
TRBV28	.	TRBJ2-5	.	TGTGCCAGCAGTTTCACCGACAGAGGAGAGACCCAGTACTTC	CASSFTDRGETQYF
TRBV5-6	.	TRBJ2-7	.	TGTGCCAGCAGCGAGGGCCTTCACTACGAGCAGTACTTC	CASSEGLHYEQYF
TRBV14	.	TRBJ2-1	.	TGTGCCAGCAGCCTAAACAATGAGCAGTTCTTC	CASSLNNEQFF
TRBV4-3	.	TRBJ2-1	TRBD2	TGCGCCAGCAGCCTAACGGGACTAGCTGGAGAGCAGTTCTTC	CASSLTGLAGEQFF
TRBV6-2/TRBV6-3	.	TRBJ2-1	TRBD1	TGTGCCAGCAGTGACACAGGGGGGAATGAGCAGTTCTTC	CASSDTGGNEQFF
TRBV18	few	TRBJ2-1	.	TGTGCCAGCTCACCATTGAAATTCGGGGAGCAGTTCTTC	CASSPLKFGEQFF
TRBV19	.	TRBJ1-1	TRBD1	TGTGCCAGTAGTCCGACAGGGGGCTATCACACTGAAGCTTTCTTT	CASSPTGGYHTEAFF
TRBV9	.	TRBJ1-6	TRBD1	TGTGCCAGCAGCGTGAGGACAGGGAATTCACCCCTCCACTTT	CASSVRTGNSPLHF
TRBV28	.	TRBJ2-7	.	TGTGCCAGCACCGCCGGTAACTACGAGCAGTACTTC	CASTAGNYEQYF
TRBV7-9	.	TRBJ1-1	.	TGTGCCAGCAGCGGGGGGGCGGCGGCTGAAGCTTTCTTT	CASSGGAAAEAFF
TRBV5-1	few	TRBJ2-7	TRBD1	TGCGCCAGCAGCTTGTCGACAGGGGACTACGAGCAGTACTTC	CASSLSTGDYEQYF
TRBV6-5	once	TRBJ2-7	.	TGTGCCAGCAGCGATCTACAGGCTACCTACGAGCAGTACTTC	CASSDLQATYEQYF
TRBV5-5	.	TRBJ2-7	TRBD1	TGTGCCAGCAGCTTGGTTCAGGGGGCGGGGGAGCAGTACTTC	CASSLVQGAGEQYF
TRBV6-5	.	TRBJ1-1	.	TGTGCCAGCAGTTACCGAAGTGAGAGGACTGAAGCTTTCTTT	CASSYRSERTEAFF
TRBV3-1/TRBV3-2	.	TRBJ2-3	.	TGTGCCAGCAGCTCTGGGACTCGGTCTAGCACAGATACGCAGTATTTT	CASSSGTRSSTDTQYF
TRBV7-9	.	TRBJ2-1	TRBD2	TGTGCCAGCAGCTCGCTTGAGCGGGGAACCTACAATGAGCAGTTCTTC	CASSSLERGTYNEQFF
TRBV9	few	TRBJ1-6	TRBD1	TGTGCCAGCAGCCCTTGGACAGGGGGGGATTCACCCCTCCACTTT	CASSPWTGGDSPLHF
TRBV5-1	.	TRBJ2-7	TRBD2	TGCGCCAGCAGCTTATTTGGCCTAGCGGGAGAGACCTACGAGCAGTACTTC	CASSLFGLAGETYEQYF
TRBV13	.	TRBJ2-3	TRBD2	TGTGCCAGCAGCTTAGGCCCGATAGCGGGCCCTAGCACAGATACGCAGTATTTT	CASSLGPIAGPSTDTQYF
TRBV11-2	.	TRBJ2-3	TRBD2	TGTGCCAGCAGCTCCGGACCCCTAGCGGGGGCCCTCACAGATACGCAGTATTTT	CASSSGPLAGALTDTQYF
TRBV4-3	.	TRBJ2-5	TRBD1	TGCGCCAGCAGCCGGAGAACAGGGGATTTTGGAGAGACCCAGTACTTC	CASSRRTGDFGETQYF
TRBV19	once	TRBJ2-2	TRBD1	TGTGCCAGTAGTATGGGGCAGGGGGTGTACGGGGAGCTGTTTTTT	CASSMGQGVYGELFF
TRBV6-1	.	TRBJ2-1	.	TGTGCCAGCAGTGAAGTACTAGTTCGCTCCTACAATGAGCAGTTCTTC	CASSEVLVRSYNEQFF
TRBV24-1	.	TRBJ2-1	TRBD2	TGTGCCACCAGTGATTTAGAGACTAGCGGGAGTCATGAGCAGTTCTTC	CATSDLETSGSHEQFF
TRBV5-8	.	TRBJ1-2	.	TGTGCCAGCAGCTCCGAGGTGCTGAGTGGCTACACCTTC	CASSSEVLSGYTF
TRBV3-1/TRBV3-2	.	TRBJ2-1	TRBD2	TGTGCCAGCAGGCCCGGGACTAGCGTTTACAATGAGCAGTTCTTC	CASRPGTSVYNEQFF
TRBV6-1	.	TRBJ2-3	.	TGTGCCAGCAGTGAAGTAGCCCACGGTTTGGGGGCAGCTAGCACAGATACGCAGTATTTT	CASSEVAHGLGAASTDTQYF
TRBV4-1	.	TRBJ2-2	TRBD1	TGCGCCAGCAGGGCCTGGACAGGGGCCACCGGGGAGCTGTTTTTT	CASRAWTGATGELFF
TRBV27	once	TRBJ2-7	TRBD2	TGTGCCAGCAGTTTACTAGCGGACAAATACGAGCAGTACTTC	CASSLLADKYEQYF
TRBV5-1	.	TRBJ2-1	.	TGCGCCAGCAGCCCGAGTTCGTCCTACAATGAGCAGTTCTTC	CASSPSSSYNEQFF
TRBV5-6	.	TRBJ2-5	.	TGTGCCAGCAGCGCTACTTTTTGGACAGCGCCGGAGACCCAGTACTTC	CASSATFWTAPETQYF
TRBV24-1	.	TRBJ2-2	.	TGTGCCACCAGGCACACCACCGGGGAGCTGTTTTTT	CATRHTTGELFF
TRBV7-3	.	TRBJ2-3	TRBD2	TGTGCCAGCAGCCACTCCGGGACTAGTAGGACAGATACGCAGTATTTT	CASSHSGTSRTDTQYF